These T cell receptor beta chains were read from a single sample in a study of CD8 T cells in ankylosing spondylitis. A single record per CDR3 protein comes from TCRdb applying MiXCR to the 5' RACE reads. The table shows more than 300,000 distinct CDR3 sequences, with 9.5% to 13% occurring only once. Sequenced input: blood, either unsorted or a sorted T cell fraction (not recorded which). Source of these receptors: a female donor with ankylosing spondylitis or in good health (not recorded which). Both conserved end residues are part of each CDR3. A D gene is named only where the DNA matches it firmly. Where a row states a size, it is once, few, many or the class of an expanded clone; other rows omit it.

D,V,size,J,DNA,CDR3
TRBD1,TRBV12-3/TRBV12-4,many,TRBJ1-4,TGTGCCAGCCAACTCAGACAGGGTAATGAAAAACTGTTTTTT,CASQLRQGNEKLFF
.,TRBV20-1,many,TRBJ1-2,TGCAGTGCTAGAGCCCCTGGCAGCGCCAAGGGCTACACCTTC,CSARAPGSAKGYTF
.,TRBV30,.,TRBJ1-5,TGTGCCTGGAGCAGTGGGCCCGGTCAGCCCCAGCATTTT,CAWSSGPGQPQHF
TRBD2,TRBV20-1,many,TRBJ2-3,TGCAGTGCTAGAGGACCCCAGGGACTAGCGATCGCAGATACGCAGTATTTT,CSARGPQGLAIADTQYF
.,TRBV28,many,TRBJ1-5,TGTGCCAGCAGTCCCCTCGGACATCGGAATCAGCCCCAGCATTTT,CASSPLGHRNQPQHF
TRBD2,TRBV5-1,many,TRBJ2-2,TGCGCCAGCAGCTTGGTTCTAGCGGTGAACACCGGGGAGCTGTTTTTT,CASSLVLAVNTGELFF
.,TRBV12-3/TRBV12-4,many,TRBJ1-5,TGTGCCAGCAGTTTAGGGACCAATCAGCCCCAGCATTTT,CASSLGTNQPQHF
TRBD1,TRBV28,many,TRBJ1-4,TGTGCCAGCAGTTTATGGCGGGACAGGGCCGAAAAACTGTTTTTT,CASSLWRDRAEKLFF
TRBD1,TRBV6-2/TRBV6-3,many,TRBJ2-3,TGTGCCAGCAGGGGGACAGGGCCTTCCTCACCTACGCAGTATTTT,CASRGTGPSSPTQYF
TRBD1,TRBV29-1,.,TRBJ2-3,TGCAGCGGGCTTCACGGGACAGGGAACACAGATACGCAGTATTTT,CSGLHGTGNTDTQYF
.,TRBV5-1,many,TRBJ1-4,TGCGCCAGCAGCTGGGGATCCCGTGAAAAACTGTTTTTT,CASSWGSREKLFF
.,TRBV9,many,TRBJ2-1,TGTGCCAGCAGCGTATATGTAGGGGAAAGCTCCTACAATGAGCAGTTCTTC,CASSVYVGESSYNEQFF
.,TRBV20-1,many,TRBJ1-5,TGCAGTGCTAGGACTCTTTATCAGCCCCAGCATTTT,CSARTLYQPQHF
TRBD2,TRBV12-3/TRBV12-4,few,TRBJ2-5,TGTGCCAGCAGTTTAGTAGCGGGAGGACACCTACCCCAAGAGACCCAGTACTTC,CASSLVAGGHLPQETQYF
.,TRBV5-6,many,TRBJ2-7,TGTGCCAGCAGCCACCGAGACTCCTACGAGCAGTACTTC,CASSHRDSYEQYF
.,TRBV3-1,.,TRBJ2-4,TGTGCCAGCAGCCCGGCCCGGGAACTCAACATTCAGTACTTC,CASSPARELNIQYF
TRBD1,TRBV5-1,many,TRBJ2-7,TGCGCCAGCAGCCCCGCAGGACAGGCCTACGAGCAGTACTTC,CASSPAGQAYEQYF
TRBD1,TRBV24-1,many,TRBJ2-2,TGTGCCACCAGCAATACGGGACAGGGGGCGAGGACCGGGGAGCTGTTTTTT,CATSNTGQGARTGELFF
.,TRBV5-1,many,TRBJ1-1,TGCGCCAGCAGCTTGGAGGGGACGCTGAACACTGAAGCTTTCTTT,CASSLEGTLNTEAFF
.,TRBV4-1,many,TRBJ1-2,TGCGCCAGCAGCCAAGAAGCGGGGTCCCGGGGTTATGGCTACACCTTC,CASSQEAGSRGYGYTF
.,TRBV20-1,many,TRBJ1-1,TGCAGTGCTAGACTCGGACAGAGGTCAGCTTTCTTT,CSARLGQRSAFF
TRBD1,TRBV20-1,many,TRBJ2-2,TGCAGTGCTAGAGTGGGACAGCAAAGAAGCACCGGGGAGCTGTTTTTT,CSARVGQQRSTGELFF
.,TRBV12-3/TRBV12-4,many,TRBJ2-1,TGTGCCAGCAGTTTGCGAAGGGCCAGGGCTTACAATGAGCAGTTCTTC,CASSLRRARAYNEQFF
.,TRBV7-6,.,TRBJ2-5,TGTGCCAGCAGTTCCTCCTGGGGGACCCAAGAGACCCAGTACTTC,CASSSSWGTQETQYF
.,TRBV28,many,TRBJ2-2,TGTGCCAGCAGTTTATTAGGGACGAACACCGGGGAGCTGTTTTTT,CASSLLGTNTGELFF
.,TRBV20-1,many,TRBJ2-7,TGCAGTGCTAGCGACGTTTTATCATCGAGCAAAACCTACGAGCAGTACTTC,CSASDVLSSSKTYEQYF
.,TRBV29-1,many,TRBJ2-1,TGCAGCGTTAACAACAATGAGCAGTTCTTC,CSVNNNEQFF
.,TRBV7-2,.,TRBJ1-5,TGTGCCAGCAGCCCGATAGCGGGGCCAAATCAGCCCCAGCATTTT,CASSPIAGPNQPQHF
TRBD1,TRBV10-3,.,TRBJ1-6,TGTGCCATCAGTTCCGACAGGGGGACTAGCTCCTATAATTCACCCCTCCACTTT,CAISSDRGTSSYNSPLHF
.,TRBV18,.,TRBJ2-5,TGTGCCAGCTCAAAAACGGAGACCCAGTACTTC,CASSKTETQYF
.,TRBV9,many,TRBJ2-3,TGTGCCAGCAGCGTAGATGGTTTCACAGATACGCAGTATTTT,CASSVDGFTDTQYF
.,TRBV5-1,.,TRBJ2-3,TGCGCCAGCAGCCGCGCGGGGCTGACAGATACGCAGTATTTT,CASSRAGLTDTQYF
TRBD1,TRBV20-1,many,TRBJ2-4,TGCAGTGCTGAGGGGGCCCAGGGGACACGAAACATTCAGTACTTC,CSAEGAQGTRNIQYF
.,TRBV15,.,TRBJ2-7,TGTGCCACCAGCACCCGGGAAGGCAGATCCTACGAGCAGTACTTC,CATSTREGRSYEQYF
.,TRBV5-1,many,TRBJ2-6,TGCGCCAGCAGCTTGATTCAGGGATTCTCTGGGGCCAACGTCCTGACTTTC,CASSLIQGFSGANVLTF
.,TRBV6-1,.,TRBJ2-2,TGTGCCAGCAGTGAAAGTTGGGGGGGCGCGAACACCGGGGAGCTGTTTTTT,CASSESWGGANTGELFF
.,TRBV5-1,few,TRBJ1-2,TGCGCCAGCAGCTTGGACGCGGGACTCTATGGCTACACCTTC,CASSLDAGLYGYTF
.,TRBV10-3,many,TRBJ2-5,TGTGCCATCAGTGAGTTCAGTCAAGAGACCCAGTACTTC,CAISEFSQETQYF
.,TRBV5-1,many,TRBJ2-1,TGCGCCACCAGCTACTCCGGGGGATGGAGGGACAATGAGCAGTTCTTC,CATSYSGGWRDNEQFF
TRBD2,TRBV28,many,TRBJ2-2,TGTGCCAGCAGAATCCGGCGTAGCGGGAGGGGGCTCGCGAACACCGGGGAGCTGTTTTTT,CASRIRRSGRGLANTGELFF
.,TRBV7-9,many,TRBJ2-5,TGTGCCAGCAGCTTAGGACAGAGGTACCAAGAGACCCAGTACTTC,CASSLGQRYQETQYF
TRBD2,TRBV20-1,few,TRBJ2-7,TGCAGTGCGGCGCTAGCGGACTACGAGCAGTACTTC,CSAALADYEQYF
TRBD2,TRBV5-1,few,TRBJ2-7,TGCGCCAGCAAAGTTTTAGCGGGAGAGGAGTACGAGCAGTACTTC,CASKVLAGEEYEQYF
.,TRBV10-2,many,TRBJ1-2,.,CASSEPKWAGGAVRTF
TRBD1,TRBV28,many,TRBJ2-7,TGTGCCAGCAGTTGGACAGGGGGGACCTACGAGCAGTACTTC,CASSWTGGTYEQYF
TRBD1,TRBV5-1,few,TRBJ1-2,TGCGCCAGCAGCTTATCCGGGACAGGGGACCCTAACTATGGCTACACCTTC,CASSLSGTGDPNYGYTF
.,TRBV4-3,many,TRBJ1-5,TGCGCCAGCAGCCGTGGAGGGCAGCCCCAGCATTTT,CASSRGGQPQHF
TRBD1,TRBV7-2,few,TRBJ1-2,TGTGCCAGCAGCTTTAAACCGGGACAGGGATTCAGAGGCTACACCTTC,CASSFKPGQGFRGYTF
.,TRBV5-1,few,TRBJ2-1,TGCGCCAGCAGCTTTATGGGGGGACCGAGCTCCTACAATGAGCAGTTCTTC,CASSFMGGPSSYNEQFF
.,TRBV5-1,many,TRBJ1-2,TGCGCCAGCAGCTTGGCCCATAACTATGGCTACACCTTC,CASSLAHNYGYTF
.,TRBV5-1,once,TRBJ1-1,TGCGCCAGCAGCCCGGAGGTGACAGATAACACTGAAGCTTTCTTT,CASSPEVTDNTEAFF
TRBD1,TRBV6-1,.,TRBJ1-2,TGTGCCAGCAGAAAACAGGGGACGGGCTATGGCTACACCTTC,CASRKQGTGYGYTF
.,TRBV5-1,.,TRBJ1-1,TGCGCCAGCCGACGGGAATTGAACACTGAAGCTTTCTTT,CASRRELNTEAFF
.,TRBV7-2,many,TRBJ1-6,TGTGCCAGCAGCTTAGACGGTGTACAATTAGCCCTCCACTTT,CASSLDGVQLALHF
TRBD2,TRBV27,.,TRBJ2-3,TGTGCCAGCAGTTTATCGATTAGTAGTCTAGCGGGAGATACGCAGTATTTT,CASSLSISSLAGDTQYF
.,TRBV6-2/TRBV6-3,many,TRBJ2-1,TGTGCCAGCAGTTACGTGGGAATCTCCTACAATGAGCAGTTCTTC,CASSYVGISYNEQFF
.,TRBV5-1,few,TRBJ2-6,TGCGCCAGCAGCTTGGTAGGGGCACCTGGGGCCAACGTCCTGACTTTC,CASSLVGAPGANVLTF
.,TRBV20-1,few,TRBJ1-1,TGCAGTGCTGGGGAAGAAATTCGGACGGGACCAGGAACTGAAGCTTTCTTT,CSAGEEIRTGPGTEAFF
.,TRBV25-1,many,TRBJ2-3,TGTGCCAGCAGTGCCACGATAGGAGTAAACACAGATACGCAGTATTTT,CASSATIGVNTDTQYF